The source of this T cell receptor beta chain is a study of blood T cell repertoires in COVID-19. Recruitment covered over 20 US areas and drew participants whose ages spanned roughly 18 to 95 years. Clinical history reported by participants formed the basis on which cohorts were assigned. Per the germline V gene, CDR1 is LNHDA and CDR2 is SQIVND (reference sequence). V was trimmed by 8 bases and J by 8 bases, leaving 9 bases between them. This CDR3 comprises 11 residues. Here immunoSEQ multiplex PCR was the method, and the copy in TCRdb shows in-frame clones only, minus some. The table has more than 200,000 clones, more than 80% seen once; the top ten hold approximately 1.8%.

The chain employs TRBV19 and TRBJ1-4; D gene ambiguous. This clonotype was sampled from a man aged 60 to 75 who had recovered from COVID-19. The sequenced sample consisted of PBMCs or T cells enriched from blood (not recorded which). The CDR3 region has the DNA TGTGCCAGTCGTACCGTCGAAAAACTGTTTTTT. It specifies CASRTVEKLFF.